The 11 T cell receptor beta chains given below trace back to one sample, sequenced in a study of blood T cell repertoires in COVID-19. The data were produced by immunoSEQ multiplex PCR, yet TCRdb's version contains in-frame clones alone and is incomplete. The sample carries under 200,000 clones, around nine tenths recorded once. Specimen: peripheral blood. The receptors were sampled from a man aged 50 to 59 with acute or convalescent COVID-19.

This chain uses TRBV2 with TRBJ2-3; D remains unclear. The CDR3 covers 12 residues. With 5 bases removed from V and 2 bases from J, the gap between germline ends came to 5 bases. Germline V gene sequence: CDR1 SNHLY, CDR2 FYNNEI. CDR3 coding DNA: TGTGCCAGCAGTCCCAACACAGATACGCAGTATTTT. Its translation: CASSPNTDTQYF. Together with reference TRBV2 and TRBJ2-3, the CDR3 gives the full variable domain: EPEVTQTPSHQVTQMGQEVILRCVPISNHLYFYWYRQILGQKVEFLVSFYNNEISEKSEIFDDQFSVERPDGSNFTLKIRSTKLEDSAMYFCASSPNTDTQYFGPGTRLTVL.

This clone was counted a few times. The J gene is TRBJ1-1, the V gene TRBV6-5; D not certain. Germline V gene lookup returns CDR1 MNHEY and CDR2 SVGAGI. V lost 4 bases and J lost 0, with 6 bases in between. This CDR3 has 13 amino acids. The CDR3 coding sequence is TGTGCCAGCAGTTCAGTCCTGAACACTGAAGCTTTCTTT. It encodes CASSSVLNTEAFF.

This chain joins TRBV9 and TRBJ2-2; 7 nucleotides line up with TRBD1. CDR3 length: 15 residues. Germline values: CDR1 SGDLS, CDR2 YYNGEE. With 3 bases clipped from V and 4 bases from J, the junction kept 6 bases outside the gene matches. The CDR3 sequence: CASSDRGVITGELFF. The CDR3 DNA is TGTGCCAGCAGCGACAGGGGAGTAATCACCGGGGAGCTGTTTTTT.

V is TRBV5-1 and J is TRBJ1-4; D gene unclear. The CDR3 has 14 residues. Trimming shortened V by 2 bases and J by 8 bases, and 13 bases separated the two germline ends. Germline CDR1 SGHRS, CDR2 YFSETQ. CDR3 in amino acids: CASSLRGFDEKLFF. The CDR3 region has the DNA TGCGCCAGCAGCTTAAGAGGTTTTGACGAAAAACTGTTTTTT.

As DNA, the CDR3 is TGTGCCTCAAGGGGTTATAGCAATCAGCCCCAGCATTTT. Translating it yields CASRGYSNQPQHF. The J gene is TRBJ1-5, the V gene TRBV27; TRBD1 is a possible D gene (5 bases). The ends were cut back, 11 bases at V and 0 bases at J, with 11 bases in the middle. CDR1 and CDR2 (germline): MNHEY, SMNVEV (reference sequence). This CDR3 spans 13 amino acids.

The genes are TRBV9 and TRBJ2-7; 10 nucleotides line up with TRBD2. CDR3 length: 15 amino acids. The ends lost 3 bases at V and 4 bases at J; junction bases unmatched: 7. Germline values: CDR1 SGDLS, CDR2 YYNGEE. The CDR3 loop is CASSATGTSVYEQYF. CDR3 sequence (DNA): TGTGCCAGCAGCGCTACTGGGACTAGCGTGTACGAGCAGTACTTC.

The chain couples TRBV5-6 to TRBJ1-6; D call uncertain. The CDR3 is made up of 15 amino acids. CDR1 is SGHDT, CDR2 YYEEEE, per germline. V shed 1 base and J shed 2 bases, with 7 bases lying between them. The CDR3 spells CASSLSGPYNSPLHF. The CDR3 region has the DNA TGTGCCAGCAGCTTGAGCGGACCCTATAATTCACCCCTCCACTTT.

The chain carries TRBV7-9 and TRBJ1-5; D perhaps matches TRBD1 (6 bases). The CDR3 totals 14 residues. Trimming removed 3 bases from V and 8 bases from J, with 14 bases in between. Germline V lookup: CDR1 SEHNR, CDR2 FQNEAQ (reference sequence). CDR3 nucleotides: TGTGCCAGCAGCTTCGGACAGAGTCGTGAGCCCCAGCATTTT. It translates to CASSFGQSREPQHF.

In the case of this clone: This sample includes further DNA sequences coding for the same CDR3. The J gene is TRBJ1-5, the V gene TRBV4-1; D not certain. The germline V gene encodes CDR1 MGHRA and CDR2 YSYEKL. The CDR3 has 16 residues. The V end lost 0 bases, the J end lost 2 bases, and 11 bases lay between the germline ends. For the CDR3, the DNA is TGCGCCAGCAGCCAAGACGGAGGTATTGGCAATCAGCCCCAGCATTTT. Translating it yields CASSQDGGIGNQPQHF.

This chain uses TRBV28 with TRBJ2-1; 8 positions match TRBD2. Germline assignment: CDR1 MDHEN and CDR2 SYDVKM. The CDR3 is 13 residues long. Trimming took 8 bases from V and 8 from J; bases not matched to a gene: 8. CDR3 residues: CASLAGEWDEQFF. The CDR3 DNA reads TGTGCCAGCCTAGCGGGCGAGTGGGATGAGCAGTTCTTC.

The rearrangement joins TRBV27 to TRBJ2-2, with 8 bases aligning to TRBD2. Germline V lookup: CDR1 MNHEY, CDR2 SMNVEV (reference sequence). This CDR3 comprises 16 residues. V lost 5 bases and J lost 7; bases outside the gene matches: 12. The CDR3 loop reads CASSVDQRGSVGELFF. The CDR3 DNA follows: TGTGCCAGCAGTGTAGACCAGCGGGGGTCCGTCGGGGAGCTGTTTTTT.